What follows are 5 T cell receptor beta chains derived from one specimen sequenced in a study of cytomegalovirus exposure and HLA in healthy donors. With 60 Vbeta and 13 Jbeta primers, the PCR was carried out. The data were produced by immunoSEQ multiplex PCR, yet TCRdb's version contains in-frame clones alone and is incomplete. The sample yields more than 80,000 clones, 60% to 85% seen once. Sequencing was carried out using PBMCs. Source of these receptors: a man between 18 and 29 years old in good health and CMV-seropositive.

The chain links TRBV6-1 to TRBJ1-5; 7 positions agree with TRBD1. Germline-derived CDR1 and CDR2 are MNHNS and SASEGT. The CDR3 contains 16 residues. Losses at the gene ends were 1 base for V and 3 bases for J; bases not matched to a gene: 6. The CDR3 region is CASSEVGQLSNQPQHF. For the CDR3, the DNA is TGTGCCAGCAGTGAAGTGGGACAGCTGTCCAATCAGCCCCAGCATTTT.

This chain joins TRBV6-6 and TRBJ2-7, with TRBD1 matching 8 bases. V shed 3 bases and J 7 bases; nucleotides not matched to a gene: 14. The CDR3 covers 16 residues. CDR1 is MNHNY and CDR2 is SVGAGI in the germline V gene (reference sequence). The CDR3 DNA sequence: TGTGCCAGCAGTTATCCCAGGGGGACAGGTGGTTTGGAGCAGTACTTC. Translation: CASSYPRGTGGLEQYF.

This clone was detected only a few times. The CDR3: CASSRTSGAYEQYF. Written as DNA, the CDR3 is TGTGCCAGCAGCCGAACTAGCGGGGCCTACGAGCAGTACTTC. The chain joins TRBV6-1 to TRBJ2-7; 10 positions agree with TRBD2. The V gene end was trimmed by 6 bases and the J gene end by 2 bases; junction bases not matched to a gene: 4. CDR1 and CDR2 from the germline V gene are MNHNS and SASEGT. The CDR3 loop spans 14 amino acids.

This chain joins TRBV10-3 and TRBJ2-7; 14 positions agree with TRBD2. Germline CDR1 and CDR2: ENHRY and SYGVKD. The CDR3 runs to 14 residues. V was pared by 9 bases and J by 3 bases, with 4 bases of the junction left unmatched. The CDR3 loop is CAIGTSGSIYEQYF. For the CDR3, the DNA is TGTGCCATTGGGACTAGCGGGAGTATCTACGAGCAGTACTTC.

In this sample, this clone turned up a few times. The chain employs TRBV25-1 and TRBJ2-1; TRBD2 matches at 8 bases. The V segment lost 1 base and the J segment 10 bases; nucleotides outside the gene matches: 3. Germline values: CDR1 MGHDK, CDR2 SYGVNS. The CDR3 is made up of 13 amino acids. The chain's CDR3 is CASSEWASGEQFF. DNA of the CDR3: TGTGCCAGCAGTGAATGGGCTAGCGGGGAGCAGTTCTTC.